One sample yielded the 28 T cell receptor beta chains listed below, sequenced in a study of OX40 agonist ivuxolimab in advanced cancers. The assay was immunoSEQ multiplex PCR, and TCRdb's table has in-frame clones only and misses some. The data contain approximately 160,000 clones, around 94% of them seen just once; the ten biggest clones take up 0.31%. The sample here was CD4+ or CD8+ T cells sorted from blood, taken in a trial of the OX40 agonist ivuxolimab. The receptors were gathered from an adult with an advanced solid tumor such as melanoma, head and neck, liver or kidney cancer.

The chain joins TRBV15 to TRBJ1-3, with D possibly TRBD1 on 6 matching bases. The germline V gene has CDR1 LNHNV and CDR2 YYDKDF (reference sequence). V was pared by 0 bases and J by 7 bases, with 16 bases between. The CDR3 is 16 residues long. CDR3: CATSRDGAGAGNTIYF. The CDR3 DNA follows: TGTGCCACCAGCAGAGATGGGGCAGGGGCCGGGAACACCATATATTTT. Full variable domain (remainder filled in from reference TRBV15 and TRBJ1-3): DAMVIQNPRYQVTQFGKPVTLSCSQTLNHNVMYWYQQKSSQAPKLLFHYYDKDFNNEADTPDNFQSRRPNTSFCFLDIRSPGLGDTAMYLCATSRDGAGAGNTIYFGEGSWLTVV.

V gene TRBV6-5 combines with J gene TRBJ1-1; D remains unclear. The germline gives CDR1 MNHEY, CDR2 SVGAGI. V lost 0 bases, J lost 7 bases, and 12 bases lay in between. The length of the CDR3 is 14 residues. The CDR3 coding sequence is TGTGCCAGCAGTTACTCGGACGGGAGGAGTGAAGCTTTCTTT. It encodes CASSYSDGRSEAFF.

This chain joins TRBV18 and TRBJ1-6; D unresolved. Germline CDR1 is KGHSH and CDR2 is LQKENI. The CDR3 contains 14 residues. V lost 3 bases, J lost 7 bases, and 10 bases lay in between. The CDR3 region is CASSPIEDNSPLHF. CDR3 nucleotide sequence: TGTGCCAGCTCACCTATAGAAGACAATTCACCCCTCCACTTT.

The J gene is TRBJ2-1, the V gene TRBV29-1; 13 bases line up with TRBD2. Germline values: CDR1 SQVTM, CDR2 ANQGSEA. This CDR3 has 13 amino acids. Trimming took 5 bases from V and 6 from J; bases not matched to a gene: 1. The CDR3 reads CSVWTSGSNEQFF. The CDR3 nucleotides read TGCAGCGTTTGGACTAGCGGGAGCAATGAGCAGTTCTTC.

The CDR3: CASSPPGTGPTDTQYF. CDR3 DNA: TGTGCCAGCTCACCACCCGGGACAGGGCCCACAGATACGCAGTATTTT. The J gene is TRBJ2-3, the V gene TRBV18, with TRBD1 matching 9 bases. This CDR3 region has 16 residues. J was trimmed by 2 bases and V by 0 bases; bases with no gene match: 3. Germline V gene lookup returns CDR1 KGHSH and CDR2 LQKENI.

The chain is built from TRBV28 and TRBJ2-5, with D maybe TRBD2 (5 bases). CDR1 and CDR2 (germline): MDHEN, SYDVKM. This CDR3 is 14 amino acids long. Trimming took 4 bases from V and 4 from J, leaving 13 bases between them. DNA for the CDR3: TGTGCCAGCAGTTCCCCGGGATTCGCAGAGACCCAGTACTTC. Its protein is CASSSPGFAETQYF.

The chain combines TRBV11-2 with TRBJ1-2; D remains ambiguous. V was trimmed by 5 bases and J by 5 bases, leaving 9 bases between them. The CDR3 is 12 amino acids. Germline CDR1 is SGHAT and CDR2 is FQNNGV. The CDR3 nucleotides read TGTGCCAGCAGCCGATACGAGTATGGCTACACCTTC. As protein: CASSRYEYGYTF.

This CDR3 reads CASSLRGGRGETQYF. The CDR3 coding sequence is TGTGCCAGCAGCTTAAGAGGCGGGAGAGGAGAGACCCAGTACTTC. The rearrangement joins TRBV7-3 to TRBJ2-5; 7 nucleotides match TRBD2. The junction had 6 bases not matched to a gene; V was cut back by 1 base and J by 4 bases. There are 15 residues in the CDR3. CDR1 and CDR2 (germline): SGHTA, FQGTGA.

The rearrangement links TRBV7-8 to TRBJ1-3; 7 bases align to TRBD1. This CDR3 comprises 16 residues. In germline, CDR1 is SGHVS, CDR2 FQNEAQ. V shed 2 bases, J shed 0 bases, and the junction held 4 bases outside the gene matches. Here the CDR3 reads CASSLRRQGSGNTIYF. The CDR3 region has the DNA TGTGCCAGCAGCTTACGGCGACAGGGCTCTGGAAACACCATATATTTT.

The chain uses TRBV12-5 and TRBJ1-1; D is uncertain. The CDR3 is 16 amino acids. Germline V lookup: CDR1 LGHNT, CDR2 FRNRAP. V lost 0 bases and J 1 base, leaving 12 bases between the germline ends. The DNA of the CDR3 is TGTGCTAGTGGTTTGGTACGAGCGGATACGAACACTGAAGCTTTCTTT. This sequence encodes CASGLVRADTNTEAFF.

The chain is built from TRBV28 and TRBJ2-3; TRBD2 agrees at 7 bases. CDR1 is MDHEN, CDR2 SYDVKM, per germline. The CDR3 runs to 15 residues. V gave up 3 bases and J gave up 1 base; unmatched junction bases: 4. The CDR3 loop is CASSFSGSGTDTQYF. In DNA form, the CDR3 reads TGTGCCAGCAGTTTTAGCGGGTCCGGCACAGATACGCAGTATTTT.

The V call is TRBV9, the J call TRBJ2-2, with D tentatively TRBD1 (6 bases). CDR1 and CDR2 (germline): SGDLS, YYNGEE. V lost 4 bases to trimming and J lost 1 base, with 17 bases between them. CDR3 length equals 17 residues. The CDR3 sequence is CASSPRGGQGNTGELFF. As DNA, the CDR3 is TGTGCCAGCAGCCCCCGAGGGGGTCAGGGGAACACCGGGGAGCTGTTTTTT. The complete variable domain, with remaining parts taken from reference TRBV9 and TRBJ2-2, reads DSGVTQTPKHLITATGQRVTLRCSPRSGDLSVYWYQQSLDQGLQFLIQYYNGEERAKGNILERFSAQQFPDLHSELNLSSLELGDSALYFCASSPRGGQGNTGELFFGEGSRLTVL.

The J gene is TRBJ2-4, the V gene TRBV7-2; 8 bases are a match to TRBD2. This CDR3 region has 15 residues. CDR1 and CDR2 (germline): SGHTA, FQGNSA. The V segment lost 5 bases and the J segment 0 bases; nucleotides outside the gene matches: 3. The CDR3 sequence: CASSPGGQAKNIQYF. The CDR3 nucleotides are TGTGCCAGCAGCCCGGGGGGGCAAGCCAAAAACATTCAGTACTTC.

The chain recombines TRBV7-2 with TRBJ2-2, with D uncertain. The germline V gene encodes CDR1 SGHTA and CDR2 FQGNSA. The CDR3 is 13 amino acids. V was trimmed by 6 bases and J by 6 bases, leaving 11 bases between them. The CDR3 loop is CASRPLESGELFF. The CDR3 coding sequence is TGTGCCAGCAGGCCCCTCGAATCCGGGGAGCTGTTTTTT.

CDR3 protein: CASSLQSTPDEKLFF. As DNA, the CDR3 is TGTGCCAGTAGTCTACAGTCCACCCCGGATGAAAAACTGTTTTTT. This chain connects TRBV19 to TRBJ1-4; no definite D call. Looked up from germline, CDR1 is LNHDA and CDR2 is SQIVND (reference sequence). V was cut by 5 bases and J by 6 bases, with 16 bases left in between. There are 15 residues in the CDR3.

The chain uses TRBV19 and TRBJ2-1; D gene uncertain. CDR3 length equals 14 residues. V was clipped by 6 bases and J by 5 bases, with 14 bases between them. Germline assignment: CDR1 LNHDA and CDR2 SQIVND (reference sequence). CDR3 sequence reads: CASSKAGSNNEQFF. The CDR3 bases are TGTGCCAGTAGCAAAGCCGGGTCCAACAATGAGCAGTTCTTC.

This chain links TRBV6-5 with TRBJ2-7; D uncertain. The CDR3 has 13 residues. The ends were cut back, 10 bases at V and 0 bases at J, with 13 bases in the middle. Germline-derived CDR1 and CDR2 are MNHEY and SVGAGI. CDR3 DNA: TGTGCCATCCCGGACGGCAACTCCTACGAGCAGTACTTC. It codes for CAIPDGNSYEQYF.

The gene calls are TRBV27 and TRBJ1-2, with D possibly matching TRBD1 (6 bases). CDR3 length: 14 amino acids. V dropped 5 bases and J dropped 4 bases, with 14 bases sitting between them. The V gene's germline CDR1 is MNHEY and CDR2 SMNVEV (reference sequence). The CDR3 coding sequence is TGTGCCAGCAGTCTGGGGACACGCGGCTATGGCTACACCTTC. Amino acid sequence: CASSLGTRGYGYTF.

This clone was counted only a few times. J is TRBJ1-2 and V is TRBV2, with D uncertain. From germline, CDR1 is SNHLY and CDR2 FYNNEI. Trimming shortened V by 3 bases and J by 6 bases, and 5 bases separated the two germline ends. This CDR3 comprises 11 residues. This CDR3 reads CASSDSNGYTF. In DNA form, the CDR3 reads TGTGCCAGCAGTGATTCGAATGGCTACACCTTC.

The chain is built from TRBV7-9 and TRBJ1-6; D gene uncertain. Germline CDR1 is SEHNR and CDR2 is FQNEAQ (reference sequence). Trimming removed 1 base from V and 9 bases from J, with 10 bases in between. The CDR3 sequence is 14 residues long. CDR3 amino acids: CASSLEAGSSPLHF. CDR3 DNA sequence: TGTGCCAGCAGCTTAGAGGCCGGGAGTTCACCCCTCCACTTT.

On this clone itself: A junction boundary mismatches the germline segment, possibly from a read error. The V and J genes are TRBV11-2 and TRBJ1-2, with 9 positions matching TRBD1. The CDR3 is made up of 15 amino acids. Per germline, CDR1 SGHAT and CDR2 FQNNGV. The CDR3: CASSHQRDRVYGYTF. CDR3 DNA: TGCGCCAGCAGCCACCAAAGGGACAGGGTCTATGGCTACACCTTC.

This chain links TRBV7-9 with TRBJ2-2; 7 bases are shared with TRBD2. The germline CDR1 and CDR2 sequences are SEHNR and FQNEAQ (reference sequence). J gave up 5 bases and V 7 bases, and 7 bases lay outside the gene matches. The CDR3 loop spans 14 amino acids. The CDR3 protein is CASIRLAGTGELFF. Here the CDR3 DNA reads TGTGCCAGCATCAGACTAGCTGGGACCGGGGAGCTGTTTTTT. Variable domain in full (rest from reference TRBV7-9 and TRBJ2-2): DTGVSQNPRHKITKRGQNVTFRCDPISEHNRLYWYRQTLGQGPEFLTYFQNEAQLEKSRLLSDRFSAERPKGSFSTLEIQRTEQGDSAMYLCASIRLAGTGELFFGEGSRLTVL.

This chain joins TRBV4-2 and TRBJ2-7; 10 nucleotides align to TRBD2. Germline trimming cut 1 base from V and 4 bases from J; bases unmatched to any gene: 10. Germline V gene lookup returns CDR1 LGHNA and CDR2 YNFKEQ. This CDR3 has 17 residues. The CDR3 spells CASSQASVRLAGYEQYF. The CDR3 coding sequence is TGTGCCAGCAGCCAAGCTTCGGTGAGACTAGCGGGTTACGAGCAGTACTTC.

The chain carries TRBV18 and TRBJ2-7; D is unresolved. Per germline, CDR1 KGHSH and CDR2 LQKENI. This CDR3 comprises 14 residues. The ends were cut back, 3 bases at V and 3 bases at J, with 12 bases in the middle. The CDR3 bases are TGTGCCAGCTCACCGGGGTCCGAAGGCTACGAGCAGTACTTC. This codes for CASSPGSEGYEQYF.

The chain combines TRBV19 with TRBJ1-2, with D possibly matching TRBD1 (5 bases). In germline, CDR1 is LNHDA, CDR2 SQIVND (reference sequence). The CDR3 totals 12 residues. The V end lost 4 bases, the J end lost 6 bases, and 9 bases lay between the germline ends. The CDR3 loop is CASSTPGNGYTF. CDR3 DNA sequence: TGTGCCAGTAGTACCCCAGGGAATGGCTACACCTTC.

This clone was seen once. The genes are TRBV6-1 and TRBJ1-4, with 7 bases lining up with TRBD1. V lost 8 bases and J lost 12; bases outside the gene matches: 9. Per germline, CDR1 MNHNS and CDR2 SASEGT. The CDR3 runs 12 residues. CDR3: CASSGRQGELFF. For the CDR3, the DNA is TGTGCCAGCTCGGGGAGACAGGGAGAACTGTTTTTT.

DNA of the CDR3: TGTGCCAGCAGTGAAGGGACTCATGAAGGTCAGCCCCAGCATTTT. Translation gives CASSEGTHEGQPQHF. The V call is TRBV6-1, the J call TRBJ1-5; D ambiguous. There are 15 residues in the CDR3. Germline V gene sequence: CDR1 MNHNS, CDR2 SASEGT. With 1 base removed from V and 6 bases from J, the gap between germline ends came to 13 bases.

This clone was counted a single time. An end of the junction differs from the germline gene, which may be a read error. The genes are TRBV7-7 and TRBJ2-2; D unclear. There are 13 residues in the CDR3. CDR1 SSHAT and CDR2 FNYEAQ come from the germline V gene (reference sequence). The CDR3 bases are TGTGCTAGCAGCTTAGAGTCCACCGGGGAGCTGTTTTTT. This codes for CASSLESTGELFF.